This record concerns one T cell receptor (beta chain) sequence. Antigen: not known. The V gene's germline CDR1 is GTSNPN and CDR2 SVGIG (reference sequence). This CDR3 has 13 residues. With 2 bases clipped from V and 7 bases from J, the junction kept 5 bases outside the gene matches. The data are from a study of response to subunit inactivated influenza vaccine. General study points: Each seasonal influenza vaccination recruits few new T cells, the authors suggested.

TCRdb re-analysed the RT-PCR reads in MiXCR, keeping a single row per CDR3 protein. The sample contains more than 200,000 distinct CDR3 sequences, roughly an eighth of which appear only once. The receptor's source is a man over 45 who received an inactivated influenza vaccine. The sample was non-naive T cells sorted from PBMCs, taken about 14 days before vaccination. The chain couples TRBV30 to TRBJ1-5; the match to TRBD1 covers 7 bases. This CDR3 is CAWSHRGGQPQHF. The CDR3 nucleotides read TGTGCCTGGAGTCACAGGGGAGGGCAGCCCCAGCATTTT.